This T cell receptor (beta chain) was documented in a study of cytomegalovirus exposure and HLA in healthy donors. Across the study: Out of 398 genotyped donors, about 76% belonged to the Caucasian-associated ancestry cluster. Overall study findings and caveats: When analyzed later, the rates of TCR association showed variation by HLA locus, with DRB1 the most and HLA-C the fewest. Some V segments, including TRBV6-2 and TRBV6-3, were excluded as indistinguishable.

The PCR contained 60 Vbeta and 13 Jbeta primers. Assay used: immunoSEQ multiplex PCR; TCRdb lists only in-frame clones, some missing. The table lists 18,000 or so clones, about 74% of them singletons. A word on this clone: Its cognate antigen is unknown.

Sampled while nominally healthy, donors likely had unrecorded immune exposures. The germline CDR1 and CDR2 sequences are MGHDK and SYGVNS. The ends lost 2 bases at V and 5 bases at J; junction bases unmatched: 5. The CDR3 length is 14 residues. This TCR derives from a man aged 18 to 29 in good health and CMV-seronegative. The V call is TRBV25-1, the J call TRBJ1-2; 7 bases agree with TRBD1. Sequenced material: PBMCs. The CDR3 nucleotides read TGTGCCAGCAGTGAAAGCAACAGGGGATATGGCTACACCTTC. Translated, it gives CASSESNRGYGYTF.